Following are 28 T cell receptor beta chains from one sample sequenced in a study of blood T cell repertoires in COVID-19. Assay used: immunoSEQ multiplex PCR; TCRdb lists only in-frame clones, some missing. Of 200,000 to 250,000 clones detected, roughly 80% appear once; the ten largest clones hold roughly 1.3%. Sequenced sample: PBMCs or T cells enriched from blood (not recorded which). The receptors stem from a woman aged 40-49 years with acute COVID-19.

The chain employs TRBV5-1 and TRBJ2-1; D may be TRBD2 (6 bases). This CDR3 has 15 residues. Germline CDR1 SGHRS, CDR2 YFSETQ. V lost 0 bases and J 2 bases, leaving 9 bases between the germline ends. CDR3 protein: CASSLGGDAYNEQFF. CDR3 coding DNA: TGCGCCAGCAGCTTGGGGGGGGACGCCTACAATGAGCAGTTCTTC.

The V and J genes are TRBV15 and TRBJ1-5, with no clear D. The V end was cut by 2 bases, the J end by 4 bases, with 9 bases between. CDR1 and CDR2 from the germline V gene are LNHNV and YYDKDF (reference sequence). The CDR3 has 14 amino acids. The CDR3 coding sequence is TGTGCCACCAGCAGACCCGGGGAGAATCAGCCCCAGCATTTT. It yields the protein CATSRPGENQPQHF.

The rearrangement links TRBV24-1 to TRBJ2-3, with a tentative D call TRBD1 (6 bases). Germline CDR1 is KGHDR and CDR2 is SFDVKD. Between the trimmed V and J ends, which lost 3 bases and 3 bases, there was a span of 15 bases. The CDR3 is 16 amino acids. The CDR3 nucleotides read TGTGCCACCAGTGATACTTGGACAGAGAGGACAGATACGCAGTATTTT. Its protein is CATSDTWTERTDTQYF.

The chain carries TRBV4-1 and TRBJ2-3; D remains ambiguous. V dropped 5 bases and J dropped 4 bases, with 16 bases sitting between them. Germline-derived CDR1 and CDR2 are MGHRA and YSYEKL. The CDR3 spans 15 residues. The CDR3 is CASSDSGTGSDTQYF. CDR3 DNA sequence: TGCGCCAGCAGCGACTCCGGCACCGGATCAGATACGCAGTATTTT.

V is TRBV28 and J is TRBJ2-3; 12 nucleotides line up with TRBD1. Germline V lookup: CDR1 MDHEN, CDR2 SYDVKM. There are 17 residues in the CDR3. V lost 4 bases to trimming and J lost 9 bases; unmatched junction nucleotides: 14. The CDR3 sequence: CASSSADGTGGRGTQYF. The CDR3 nucleotides read TGTGCCAGCAGTTCGGCTGATGGGACAGGGGGCCGGGGGACGCAGTATTTT.

The V and J genes are TRBV11-2 and TRBJ1-1, with 12 bases that match TRBD1. CDR3 length equals 16 residues. Germline trimming cut 5 bases from V and 2 bases from J; bases unmatched to any gene: 6. CDR1 is SGHAT, CDR2 FQNNGV, per germline. This CDR3 reads CASSVGQGALNTEAFF. The DNA of the CDR3 is TGTGCCAGCAGCGTGGGACAGGGGGCCCTAAACACTGAAGCTTTCTTT.

The rearrangement uses TRBV7-2 and TRBJ2-5, with 8 bases matching TRBD1. V shed 4 bases, J shed 6 bases, and the junction held 7 bases outside the gene matches. The CDR3 sequence is 14 residues long. The germline gives CDR1 SGHTA, CDR2 FQGNSA. The CDR3 spells CASSSTGTGQTQYF. The CDR3 DNA reads TGTGCCAGCAGCTCGACTGGGACAGGTCAGACCCAGTACTTC.

For the CDR3, the DNA is TGTGCCAGCAGCTTAGCCCTGACAGGGTTGAACACTGAAGCTTTCTTT. Amino acids: CASSLALTGLNTEAFF. The chain combines TRBV7-9 with TRBJ1-1, with 7 bases matching TRBD1. The junction had 4 bases not matched to a gene; V was cut back by 0 bases and J by 0 bases. CDR1 is SEHNR, CDR2 FQNEAQ, per germline (reference sequence). The CDR3 runs 16 residues.

CDR3 in DNA: TGTGCCAGCAGCCCCCAGGGGGTCTACACCTTC. Amino acids: CASSPQGVYTF. The rearrangement joins TRBV16 to TRBJ1-2; 7 bases match TRBD1. The CDR3 extends over 11 amino acids. Germline trimming cut 4 bases from V and 10 bases from J; bases unmatched to any gene: 3. Germline CDR1 reads KGHSY; CDR2 reads FQNENV.

The chain combines TRBV28 with TRBJ1-5, with 9 bases matching TRBD1. With 6 bases clipped from V and 7 bases from J, the junction kept 13 bases outside the gene matches. In germline, CDR1 is MDHEN, CDR2 SYDVKM. The CDR3 consists of 16 residues. In nucleotides, the CDR3 is TGTGCCAGCAGCCAACGGCGGGGGACAGGGCACCAGCCCCAGCATTTT. This codes for CASSQRRGTGHQPQHF.

The chain links TRBV28 to TRBJ1-5; a weak D match, TRBD1 (5 bases). This CDR3 comprises 15 residues. Germline CDR1 is MDHEN and CDR2 is SYDVKM. V shed 6 bases and J shed 6 bases, with 18 bases lying between them. CDR3 in DNA: TGTGCCAGCAGCCAACAGGAGACCCCCCTTCAGCCCCAGCATTTT. It yields the protein CASSQQETPLQPQHF.

CDR3 nucleotide sequence: TGTGCCAGCAGCCAAGGTGGTTGGAAAAGGTTAGCCGAGGGCGAAGCTTTCTTT. Translating it yields CASSQGGWKRLAEGEAFF. The V call is TRBV14, the J call TRBJ1-1; D gene ambiguous. The germline V and J ends were trimmed by 1 base and 8 bases, with 26 bases remaining between them. Germline V gene lookup returns CDR1 SGHDN and CDR2 FVKESK. There are 18 residues in the CDR3.

The chain recombines TRBV27 with TRBJ2-7; TRBD1 aligns across 7 bases. The V gene end was trimmed by 2 bases and the J gene end by 5 bases; junction bases not matched to a gene: 3. Germline CDR1 and CDR2: MNHEY and SMNVEV (reference sequence). The CDR3 loop spans 13 amino acids. The CDR3 is CASSLGTDHEQYF. Here the CDR3 DNA reads TGTGCCAGCAGTTTAGGGACAGACCACGAGCAGTACTTC.

The rearrangement joins TRBV5-1 to TRBJ2-2; TRBD2 aligns across 9 bases. This CDR3 has 16 residues. Trimming took 0 bases from V and 4 from J; bases not matched to a gene: 4. Germline values: CDR1 SGHRS, CDR2 YFSETQ. DNA of the CDR3: TGCGCCAGCAGCTTGGGGCGGGAGGGCCGCACCGGGGAGCTGTTTTTT. Translating gives CASSLGREGRTGELFF.

This clone was seen a single time. The chain links TRBV6-1 to TRBJ2-5; TRBD2 matches at 10 bases. Losses at the gene ends were 1 base for V and 6 bases for J; bases not matched to a gene: 8. The V gene's germline CDR1 is MNHNS and CDR2 SASEGT. CDR3 length: 16 amino acids. CDR3 sequence: CASSEVGIAGGKTQYF. The DNA for the CDR3 is TGTGCCAGCAGTGAAGTAGGGATAGCGGGAGGAAAGACCCAGTACTTC.

The rearrangement joins TRBV27 to TRBJ2-1; TRBD2 might be the D (6 bases). The CDR3 loop spans 12 amino acids. Germline loops: CDR1 MNHEY, CDR2 SMNVEV (reference sequence). The V end was cut by 11 bases, the J end by 5 bases, with 13 bases between. As DNA, the CDR3 is TGTGCCTCCCGGGGGTTCCACAATGAGCAGTTCTTC. Its translation is CASRGFHNEQFF.

V is TRBV7-8 and J is TRBJ1-2; TRBD1 matches at 10 bases. The CDR3 has 15 amino acids. Germline V CDR1 and CDR2: SGHVS, FQNEAQ. V was pared by 3 bases and J by 6 bases, with 7 bases of the junction left unmatched. The CDR3, as DNA: TGTGCCAGCAGCTTGGGACAGGGGTCAAGGCATGGCTACACCTTC. Translation gives CASSLGQGSRHGYTF.

Many counts were recorded for this clone. J is TRBJ1-1 and V is TRBV20-1; the D is unclear. Germline lookup yields CDR1 DFQATT and CDR2 SNEGSKA (reference sequence). V was clipped by 4 bases and J by 4 bases, with 7 bases between them. The CDR3 consists of 11 residues. CDR3 amino acids: CSAIPFTEAFF. The CDR3 coding sequence is TGCAGTGCTATCCCCTTCACTGAAGCTTTCTTT.

The V and J genes are TRBV5-1 and TRBJ2-7; D ambiguous. The V gene's germline CDR1 is SGHRS and CDR2 YFSETQ. This CDR3 comprises 12 residues. V was trimmed by 4 bases and J by 3 bases, leaving 8 bases between them. The CDR3 loop is CASSLVFYEQYF. CDR3 DNA: TGCGCCAGCAGCCTGGTCTTCTACGAGCAGTACTTC.

This sequence joins TRBV25-1 and TRBJ2-3; TRBD1 might be the D (5 bases). The CDR3 loop spans 16 amino acids. Trimming cost V 1 base and J 4 bases, with 15 bases left between them. CDR1 MGHDK and CDR2 SYGVNS come from the germline V gene. The CDR3 DNA follows: TGTGCCAGCAGTGAATCGGGCAGGGTTAATGCAGATACGCAGTATTTT. It translates to CASSESGRVNADTQYF. Full variable domain (rest looked up from reference TRBV25-1 and TRBJ2-3): EADIYQTPRYLVIGTGKKITLECSQTMGHDKMYWYQQDPGMELHLIHYSYGVNSTEKGDLSSESTVSRIRTEHFPLTLESARPSHTSQYLCASSESGRVNADTQYFGPGTRLTVL.

The chain combines TRBV18 with TRBJ1-1; D gene ambiguous. Trimming removed 3 bases at V and 1 base at J, with 9 bases between. This CDR3 is built from 14 residues. The germline gives CDR1 KGHSH, CDR2 LQKENI. In DNA form, the CDR3 reads TGTGCCAGCTCACCGGGAGGGCGGAACACTGAAGCTTTCTTT. Its translation: CASSPGGRNTEAFF.

The chain joins TRBV7-3 to TRBJ1-1; 8 bases match TRBD1. Per germline, CDR1 SGHTA and CDR2 FQGTGA. Trimming cost V 6 bases and J 1 base; bases outside gene matches: 7. This CDR3 is 15 amino acids long. Here the CDR3 reads CASSTGQAKNTEAFF. The CDR3 DNA follows: TGTGCCAGCAGTACGGGACAGGCGAAGAACACTGAAGCTTTCTTT. Supplemented by reference TRBV7-3 and TRBJ1-1, the full variable domain reads GAGVSQTPSNKVTEKGKYVELRCDPISGHTALYWYRQSLGQGPEFLIYFQGTGAADDSGLPNDRFFAVRPEGSVSTLKIQRTERGDSAVYLCASSTGQAKNTEAFFGQGTRLTVV.

The CDR3 is CASSTGQARDGYTF. CDR3 DNA sequence: TGTGCCAGTAGTACCGGACAGGCTAGGGATGGCTACACCTTC. The chain uses TRBV19 and TRBJ1-2, with 7 nucleotides matching TRBD1. CDR1 is LNHDA and CDR2 is SQIVND in the germline V gene (reference sequence). This CDR3 is built from 14 residues. Unmatched junction bases numbered 8, after V lost 4 bases and J lost 6 bases.

The rearrangement links TRBV6-5 to TRBJ1-5; TRBD1 aligns across 8 bases. The CDR3 is 15 residues long. Germline V gives CDR1 MNHEY, CDR2 SVGAGI. The ends lost 6 bases at V and 1 base at J; junction bases unmatched: 5. The CDR3 is CASRSGQGSNQPQHF. CDR3 DNA: TGTGCCAGCAGATCCGGACAGGGCAGCAATCAGCCCCAGCATTTT.

In its sample, this clone was seen once. This chain uses TRBV24-1 with TRBJ1-4; 9 nucleotides align to TRBD1. The V segment lost 3 bases and the J segment 7 bases; nucleotides outside the gene matches: 8. Per germline, CDR1 KGHDR and CDR2 SFDVKD. The CDR3 is 16 amino acids. DNA of the CDR3: TGTGCCACCAGTGATGGTGGACAGGGGACGGGTGAAAAACTGTTTTTT. Its translation: CATSDGGQGTGEKLFF.

The chain joins TRBV19 to TRBJ2-3, with 14 bases aligning to TRBD2. With 1 base clipped from V and 6 bases from J, the junction kept 3 bases outside the gene matches. CDR1 and CDR2 (germline): LNHDA, SQIVND (reference sequence). The CDR3 contains 16 residues. CDR3 region: CASSIGTSGGTDTQYF. Here the CDR3 DNA reads TGTGCCAGTAGTATAGGGACTAGCGGGGGGACCGATACGCAGTATTTT.

This clone was counted only a few times. This chain uses TRBV19 with TRBJ2-1, with 8 nucleotides matching TRBD1. Germline V gives CDR1 LNHDA, CDR2 SQIVND (reference sequence). CDR3 length equals 16 residues. Unmatched junction bases numbered 7, after V lost 4 bases and J lost 2 bases. The chain's CDR3 is CASSRTAGGTYNEQFF. The CDR3 nucleotides are TGTGCCAGTAGTAGGACCGCAGGGGGCACCTACAATGAGCAGTTCTTC. The full variable domain, its missing parts supplied by reference TRBV19 and TRBJ2-1, is DGGITQSPKYLFRKEGQNVTLSCEQNLNHDAMYWYRQDPGQGLRLIYYSQIVNDFQKGDIAEGYSVSREKKESFPLTVTSAQKNPTAFYLCASSRTAGGTYNEQFFGPGTRLTVL.

The CDR3 sequence is CSGGNTYEQYF. CDR3 coding DNA: TGCAGCGGGGGAAACACCTACGAGCAGTACTTC. This chain links TRBV29-1 with TRBJ2-7; no reliable D call. The CDR3 has 11 residues. Per germline, CDR1 SQVTM and CDR2 ANQGSEA. V was cut by 7 bases and J by 2 bases, with 9 bases left in between.